A single sample is the source of the 18 T cell receptor beta chains below, sequenced in a study of regulatory T cells in long-lasting Graves disease. iRepertoire HTBI primers and Arm-PCR of CDR3 regions built TCR beta libraries. A single record per CDR3 protein comes from TCRdb applying MiXCR to the multiplex PCR reads. In the table there are about 460,000 distinct CDR3 sequences, 20% to 25% of which are singletons. Time point: persistent/refractory GD, antithyroid drugs over 5 years with positive TRAb. PBMC RNA was the source of the TCR library. The source was peripheral blood mononuclear cells (PBMCs), collected when the disease was refractory, from a patient treated with antithyroid drugs. The receptors were sampled from a female donor with Graves disease.

This clonotype was detected only once. Since a much larger clone is just one base distant, this may be a read error. The chain couples TRBV7-8 to TRBJ1-4; the match to TRBD1 covers 7 bases. Germline V gives CDR1 SGHVS, CDR2 FQNEAQ. The CDR3 has 15 amino acids. The DNA for the CDR3 is TGTGCCACCAAGGGAGGGGGCCTTCATAGCGAAAAACTGTCTTTT. Amino acids: CATKGGGLHSEKLSF. Full variable domain (missing parts from reference TRBV7-8 and TRBJ1-4): GAGVSQSPRYKVAKRGQDVALRCDPISGHVSLFWYQQALGQGPEFLTYFQNEAQLDKSGLPSDRFFAERPEGSVSTLKIQRTQQEDSAVYLCATKGGGLHSEKLSFGSGTQLSVL.

This clonotype was seen a handful of times. This sequence joins TRBV2 and TRBJ1-5, with 9 bases fitting TRBD1. Germline V gene sequence: CDR1 SNHLY, CDR2 FYNNEI. The CDR3 runs 15 residues. J was trimmed by 4 bases and V by 1 base; bases with no gene match: 2. In DNA form, the CDR3 reads TGTGCCAGCAGTGAAGAAGGGACAGGGAATCAGCCCCAGCATTTT. This translates into CASSEEGTGNQPQHF.

Regarding this clonotype: Lacking the conserved final phenylalanine or tryptophan, this CDR3 likely reflects a read error. V usage is TRBV7-2 and J usage is TRBJ2-6, with D perhaps matching TRBD1 (6 bases). Trimming stripped 5 bases from V and 1 base from J, with 15 bases between. This CDR3 has 17 amino acids. Germline assignment: CDR1 SGHTA and CDR2 FQGNSA. The CDR3 protein is CASSPGNRASGANVLTL. The CDR3 nucleotides are TGTGCCAGCAGCCCAGGGAACAGGGCTTCTGGGGCCAACGTCCTGACTCTC.

The J gene is TRBJ2-2, the V gene TRBV7-9, with D uncertain. CDR3 length: 12 residues. The germline V and J ends were trimmed by 5 bases and 4 bases, with 5 bases remaining between them. CDR1 is SEHNR and CDR2 is FQNEAQ in the germline V gene (reference sequence). CDR3 sequence (DNA): TGTGCCAGCAGCACAATCACCGGGGAGCTGTTTTTT. Its translation: CASSTITGELFF. The whole variable domain, remainder taken from reference TRBV7-9 and TRBJ2-2, is DTGVSQNPRHKITKRGQNVTFRCDPISEHNRLYWYRQTLGQGPEFLTYFQNEAQLEKSRLLSDRFSAERPKGSFSTLEIQRTEQGDSAMYLCASSTITGELFFGEGSRLTVL.

The chain uses TRBV2 and TRBJ2-1, with 8 bases matching TRBD2. Germline lookup yields CDR1 SNHLY and CDR2 FYNNEI. V was pared by 3 bases and J by 6 bases, with 4 bases of the junction left unmatched. The CDR3 has 14 residues. CDR3 region: CASSDPLAGNEQFF. For the CDR3, the DNA is TGTGCCAGCAGTGACCCCCTAGCGGGCAATGAGCAGTTCTTC.

In its sample, this clonotype was seen many times. The gene calls are TRBV19 and TRBJ1-4; D gene ambiguous. The germline V gene has CDR1 LNHDA and CDR2 SQIVND (reference sequence). The CDR3 runs to 13 residues. Trimming pared 10 bases from V and 1 base from J, leaving 10 bases between. The DNA for the CDR3 is TGTGCCACGGGTCCTGGAACTAATGAAAAACTGTTTTTT. This sequence encodes CATGPGTNEKLFF.

The V call is TRBV7-9, the J call TRBJ2-1, with 8 bases lining up with TRBD1. Germline V gene data show CDR1 as SEHNR and CDR2 as FQNEAQ (reference sequence). The length of the CDR3 is 15 residues. Trimming removed 4 bases from V and 7 bases from J; junction bases left unmatched: 9. CDR3 amino acids: CASSSGGTGLNEQFF. The CDR3 coding sequence is TGTGCCAGCAGCTCAGGCGGGACAGGCCTTAATGAGCAGTTCTTC.

This clonotype was seen only once. This may come from a read error, since a much larger clone is one base off. This rearrangement joins TRBV7-8 to TRBJ1-4, with 10 bases identical to TRBD1. V trimming: 11 bases; J trimming: 1 base; junction bases outside the gene matches: 10. Germline CDR1 and CDR2: SGHVS and FQNEAQ. The CDR3 runs 16 residues. In nucleotides, the CDR3 is TGTGCCGGCAAGCCCGACAGGGGGCAAACTAATGAAAAACTGTTTTTT. Encoded protein: CAGKPDRGQTNEKLFF. Full variable domain (missing parts from reference TRBV7-8 and TRBJ1-4): GAGVSQSPRYKVAKRGQDVALRCDPISGHVSLFWYQQALGQGPEFLTYFQNEAQLDKSGLPSDRFFAERPEGSVSTLKIQRTQQEDSAVYLCAGKPDRGQTNEKLFFGSGTQLSVL.

As regards this clonotype: It differs at one base from a far larger clone, so likely a read error. The V and J genes are TRBV7-9 and TRBJ2-7; 7 bases match TRBD1. V gave up 3 bases and J gave up 2 bases; unmatched junction bases: 1. This CDR3 is 13 amino acids long. Germline V gives CDR1 SEHNR, CDR2 FQNEAQ (reference sequence). CDR3 region: CASSFGQAYEQYF. CDR3 bases: TGTGCCAGCAGCTTTGGACAGGCCTACGAGCAGTACTTC.

There are many counts of this clonotype. The chain couples TRBV6-1 to TRBJ2-7, with D possibly TRBD1 on 5 matching bases. Per the germline V gene, CDR1 is MNHNS and CDR2 is SASEGT. Trimming shortened V by 5 bases and J by 1 base, and 9 bases separated the two germline ends. CDR3 length: 13 residues. The DNA of the CDR3 is TGTGCCAGCAGTCCCCAGGGTTCCTACGAGCAGTACTTC. Amino acid sequence: CASSPQGSYEQYF.

The sample holds a few counts of this clonotype. The chain has TRBV7-9 and TRBJ2-7; 7 positions agree with TRBD2. Germline V gene lookup returns CDR1 SEHNR and CDR2 FQNEAQ (reference sequence). This CDR3 comprises 15 residues. The trim removed 1 base at V and 6 bases at J, leaving 9 bases unmatched. The CDR3 coding sequence is TGTGCCAGCAGCTTAGGCACGAGCGGGGCTCTCGAGCAGTACTTC. It encodes CASSLGTSGALEQYF.

The chain recombines TRBV3-1 with TRBJ1-2; 8 nucleotides line up with TRBD1. Germline V gives CDR1 LGHDT, CDR2 YNNKEL (reference sequence). The CDR3 spans 16 residues. Losses at the gene ends were 5 bases for V and 6 bases for J; bases not matched to a gene: 14. The CDR3 DNA reads TGTGCCAGCAGCGTCCAGGGACAGGTCCTTGGGCATGGCTACACCTTC. Amino acids: CASSVQGQVLGHGYTF. Supplemented by reference TRBV3-1 and TRBJ1-2, the full variable domain reads DTAVSQTPKYLVTQMGNDKSIKCEQNLGHDTMYWYKQDSKKFLKIMFSYNNKELIINETVPNRFSPKSPDKAHLNLHINSLELGDSAVYFCASSVQGQVLGHGYTFGSGTRLTVV.

This clonotype appeared a few times. The chain employs TRBV10-2 and TRBJ1-1; D is uncertain. CDR3 length: 13 amino acids. CDR1 and CDR2 (germline): WSHSY, SAAADI. Deletions cut 3 bases from V and 0 bases from J, with 5 bases between. CDR3 in DNA: TGCGCCAGCAGTGACCCACTGAACACTGAAGCTTTCTTT. Protein product: CASSDPLNTEAFF.

This clonotype was counted only a few times. This sequence joins TRBV7-2 and TRBJ2-7; TRBD2 matches at 14 bases. V shed 4 bases, J shed 5 bases, and the junction held 7 bases outside the gene matches. The CDR3 runs 16 residues. The germline CDR1 and CDR2 sequences are SGHTA and FQGNSA. The CDR3 DNA follows: TGTGCCAGCAGCTCCCGACTAGCGGGGGGGCGAGACGAGCAGTACTTC. It translates to CASSSRLAGGRDEQYF.

This clonotype has a handful of counts. The rearrangement links TRBV6-5 to TRBJ2-2; 11 bases fit TRBD2. The V gene's germline CDR1 is MNHEY and CDR2 SVGAGI. The CDR3 is 15 residues long. V was pared by 2 bases and J by 7 bases, with 3 bases of the junction left unmatched. CDR3 DNA: TGTGCCAGCAGTTACACCGGGACTAGCGGCGGGGAGCTGTTTTTT. Residues: CASSYTGTSGGELFF.

Concerning this clonotype itself: A much bigger clone sits one base away, suggesting this may be a read error. CDR3 DNA: TGTGCCAGCAGCTCGATCGGGACAGGGAGCTATGGCTACACCTTC. Protein: CASSSIGTGSYGYTF. The V call is TRBV7-2, the J call TRBJ1-2, with 9 bases lining up with TRBD1. V trimming: 4 bases; J trimming: 4 bases; junction bases outside the gene matches: 7. CDR3 length: 15 residues. CDR1 is SGHTA, CDR2 FQGNSA, per germline.

Ten or more counts support this clonotype. The V and J genes are TRBV28 and TRBJ1-1; 9 bases are shared with TRBD1. CDR3 length: 12 residues. Germline CDR1 and CDR2: MDHEN and SYDVKM. The V and J ends lost 4 bases and 6 bases, in that order; junction bases with no gene match: 0. CDR3 sequence (DNA): TGTGCCAGCAGTTGGGACAGGGCTGAAGCTTTCTTT. Translation gives CASSWDRAEAFF. Based on the CDR3 plus reference TRBV28 and TRBJ1-1, the full variable domain is DVKVTQSSRYLVKRTGEKVFLECVQDMDHENMFWYRQDPGLGLRLIYFSYDVKMKEKGDIPEGYSVSREKKERFSLILESASTNQTSMYLCASSWDRAEAFFGQGTRLTVV.

This clonotype was counted at least ten times. The gene calls are TRBV28 and TRBJ2-1; no firm D call. The CDR3 sequence is 13 residues long. The V gene lost 5 bases and the J gene lost 4 bases, with 9 bases spanning the gap. In germline, CDR1 is MDHEN, CDR2 SYDVKM. The CDR3 sequence is CASSRVPYNEQFF. The CDR3 nucleotides are TGTGCCAGCAGTCGAGTCCCTTACAATGAGCAGTTCTTC.